Below are 9 T cell receptor beta chains sequenced from a single sample in a study of blood T cells in healthy people across ages. It was with a sample-barcoded 5' primer and a J-beta primer mix that a second PCR of roughly 7 to 12 cycles was run. TCRdb fed the 5' RACE reads into MiXCR, producing one record per CDR3 protein. This repertoire shows under 2 million distinct CDR3 sequences, approximately 32% found once; its top ten account for around 11%. The source material was blood. Every receptor here comes from a woman between 25 and 40 years old in good health.

V usage is TRBV2 and J usage is TRBJ1-5, with 7 positions matching TRBD1. The CDR3 runs 15 residues. CDR1 SNHLY and CDR2 FYNNEI come from the germline V gene. The J segment lost 5 bases and the V segment lost 1 base, leaving 5 bases of the junction unmatched. Here the CDR3 reads CASSEVFRGYQPQHF. The DNA of the CDR3 is TGTGCCAGCAGTGAAGTATTCAGGGGGTATCAGCCCCAGCATTTT.

The table lists this clonotype with many counts. This chain connects TRBV20-1 to TRBJ2-7; unclear D gene. This CDR3 region has 15 residues. Germline CDR1 is DFQATT and CDR2 is SNEGSKA (reference sequence). The V end lost 3 bases, the J end lost 3 bases, and 18 bases lay between the germline ends. The CDR3 DNA follows: TGCAGTGCTAGCCGAGACTTCGACTTCCTCTACGAGCAGTACTTC. Its protein product is CSASRDFDFLYEQYF.

This clonotype was seen only a few times. V usage is TRBV5-1 and J usage is TRBJ1-1; D perhaps matches TRBD1 (5 bases). CDR3 length equals 15 residues. Per the germline V gene, CDR1 is SGHRS and CDR2 is YFSETQ. The ends were cut back, 1 base at V and 3 bases at J, with 13 bases in the middle. This CDR3 reads CASSLYGGSDTEAFF. The DNA of the CDR3 is TGCGCCAGCAGCTTGTACGGGGGGTCGGACACTGAAGCTTTCTTT.

This chain joins TRBV6-5 and TRBJ2-1; perhaps TRBD2 as D (6 bases). Trimming cost V 0 bases and J 1 base, with 10 bases left between them. CDR3 length: 16 residues. Germline V gives CDR1 MNHEY, CDR2 SVGAGI. The CDR3 protein is CASSYSLGRSYNEQFF. In DNA, the CDR3 is TGTGCCAGCAGTTACTCGCTCGGGAGATCCTACAATGAGCAGTTCTTC.

This clonotype was recorded many times. The chain couples TRBV7-8 to TRBJ2-7; 12 bases align to TRBD2. The CDR3 extends over 18 amino acids. The germline CDR1 and CDR2 sequences are SGHVS and FQNEAQ. V shed 6 bases and J 4 bases; nucleotides not matched to a gene: 16. CDR3: CASRQTSGLAGGWYEQYF. CDR3 nucleotides: TGTGCCAGCAGGCAAACCAGTGGTCTAGCGGGAGGGTGGTACGAGCAGTACTTC. Based on the CDR3 plus reference TRBV7-8 and TRBJ2-7, the full variable domain is GAGVSQSPRYKVAKRGQDVALRCDPISGHVSLFWYQQALGQGPEFLTYFQNEAQLDKSGLPSDRFFAERPEGSVSTLKIQRTQQEDSAVYLCASRQTSGLAGGWYEQYFGPGTRLTVT.

This clonotype showed up just a few times. The DNA of the CDR3 is TGTGCCAGCGATCGTAGCTCCAATGAGCAGTTCTTC. The encoded protein is CASDRSSNEQFF. The rearrangement links TRBV28 to TRBJ2-1; unclear D gene. This CDR3 has 12 residues. Trimming pared 8 bases from V and 6 bases from J, leaving 11 bases between. The V gene's germline CDR1 is MDHEN and CDR2 SYDVKM.

The rearrangement uses TRBV20-1 and TRBJ2-3; D might be TRBD2 (6 bases). This CDR3 has 15 amino acids. Germline-derived CDR1 and CDR2 are DFQATT and SNEGSKA (reference sequence). Deletions cut 0 bases from V and 1 base from J, with 11 bases between. CDR3 region: CSARDHGGRTDTQYF. The CDR3 DNA reads as TGCAGTGCTAGAGATCACGGGGGACGCACAGATACGCAGTATTTT.

Only a few counts were recorded for this clonotype. This chain uses TRBV10-3 with TRBJ1-2, with 7 bases that match TRBD1. The CDR3 sequence is 15 residues long. V shed 4 bases, J shed 2 bases, and the junction held 7 bases outside the gene matches. Germline assignment: CDR1 ENHRY and CDR2 SYGVKD. CDR3 sequence (DNA): TGTGCCATCAGTGGAGTCGGACAGGAGAACTATGGCTACACCTTC. Its protein is CAISGVGQENYGYTF.

In this sample, this clonotype turned up a few times. This chain uses TRBV6-1 with TRBJ2-1; 7 bases fit TRBD2. Losses at the gene ends were 5 bases for V and 7 bases for J; bases not matched to a gene: 14. Germline loops: CDR1 MNHNS, CDR2 SASEGT. The CDR3 sequence is 16 residues long. The CDR3 region is CASSSGTTKNRNEQFF. In DNA form, the CDR3 reads TGTGCCAGCAGTTCCGGGACTACCAAGAATCGGAATGAGCAGTTCTTC.